These 7 T cell receptor beta chains came from one sample sequenced in a study of blood T cell repertoires in COVID-19. Using immunoSEQ multiplex PCR, the repertoire was profiled, and TCRdb retains in-frame clones only, with some absent. The repertoire holds around 100,000 clones, roughly 84% seen once, with over 2% in the top ten. Sequencing used peripheral blood. These receptors all come from a human donor in a cohort sampled during active COVID-19.

The chain joins TRBV7-9 to TRBJ2-1; TRBD2 matches at 12 bases. This CDR3 has 13 amino acids. The V and J ends lost 8 bases and 8 bases, in that order; junction bases with no gene match: 4. The germline gives CDR1 SEHNR, CDR2 FQNEAQ (reference sequence). The CDR3 DNA reads as TGTGCCAGCCGACTAGCGGGAGAAGATGAGCAGTTCTTC. Translating it yields CASRLAGEDEQFF.

CDR3 nucleotides: TGTGCCAGCAATAAGATCCCGACATCCCACGAGCAGTACTTC. Translated, it gives CASNKIPTSHEQYF. The chain combines TRBV6-5 with TRBJ2-7; D not resolved. CDR3 length: 14 amino acids. V dropped 7 bases and J dropped 5 bases, with 18 bases sitting between them. Germline loops: CDR1 MNHEY, CDR2 SVGAGI.

The chain is built from TRBV18 and TRBJ2-7, with TRBD2 matching over 11 bases. V was pared by 5 bases and J by 5 bases, with 8 bases of the junction left unmatched. Germline V lookup: CDR1 KGHSH, CDR2 LQKENI. This CDR3 has 15 residues. Written as DNA, the CDR3 is TGTGCCAGCTCAGCAACTAGCGGGAGTTCCGACGAGCAGTACTTC. It yields the protein CASSATSGSSDEQYF.

This chain joins TRBV28 and TRBJ1-3; 8 bases agree with TRBD1. CDR1 and CDR2 (germline): MDHEN, SYDVKM. V shed 6 bases, J shed 2 bases, and the junction held 9 bases outside the gene matches. There are 16 residues in the CDR3. CDR3 in DNA: TGTGCCAGCAGCAGCGACAGGGGAGCCCCTGGAAACACCATATATTTT. Amino acids: CASSSDRGAPGNTIYF.

This rearrangement joins TRBV7-8 to TRBJ2-1; 9 nucleotides agree with TRBD1. V was clipped by 5 bases and J by 2 bases; unmatched bases: 4. CDR1 SGHVS and CDR2 FQNEAQ come from the germline V gene. CDR3 length equals 15 residues. For the CDR3, the DNA is TGTGCCAGCAGCGAACAGGGGGCCCCCTACAATGAGCAGTTCTTC. Translating it yields CASSEQGAPYNEQFF.

This chain joins TRBV2 and TRBJ2-7, with D possibly TRBD2 on 6 matching bases. Trimming left V 2 bases short and J 6 bases short, with 8 bases between. Germline V gives CDR1 SNHLY, CDR2 FYNNEI. CDR3 length: 12 amino acids. As DNA, the CDR3 is TGTGCCAGCAGTGAACAGGGAGGCGAGCAGTACTTC. Translated: CASSEQGGEQYF.

This CDR3 is CASSLLTGGPYGYTF. In DNA, the CDR3 is TGTGCCAGCAGCTTACTGACAGGGGGCCCCTATGGCTACACCTTC. This sequence joins TRBV11-2 and TRBJ1-2, with TRBD1 matching 10 bases. The CDR3 runs to 15 residues. The trim removed 2 bases at V and 4 bases at J, leaving 4 bases unmatched. Germline CDR1 SGHAT, CDR2 FQNNGV. Complete variable domain (other parts from reference TRBV11-2 and TRBJ1-2): EAGVAQSPRYKIIEKRQSVAFWCNPISGHATLYWYQQILGQGPKLLIQFQNNGVVDDSQLPKDRFSAERLKGVDSTLKIQPAKLEDSAVYLCASSLLTGGPYGYTFGSGTRLTVV.